Detailed here is one TCR beta chain. V was pared by 5 bases and J by 6 bases, with 10 bases between. This CDR3 comprises 12 residues. Germline values: CDR1 SEHNR, CDR2 FQNEAQ (reference sequence). The sample is drawn from a study of blood T cell repertoires in COVID-19. Study summary: Samples came from the United States, Italy and Spain, spanning acute and convalescent COVID-19. The analysed material was cDNA or gDNA that came from T cells, B-cell-depleted T cells, or PBMCs.

In the source study's methods: The authors estimated nucleated cell counts from reference gene primer amplification. Profiled with immunoSEQ multiplex PCR; TCRdb holds only in-frame clones, not every one. That table gives V, J and clone size, and the DNA gave D and trimming. The sample carries 200,000 to 300,000 clones, almost 85% recorded once. The specimen was peripheral blood. V usage is TRBV7-9 and J usage is TRBJ1-1; D remains ambiguous. The TCR originated in a man aged 45-65 years with acute or convalescent COVID-19. The CDR3 nucleotides are TGTGCCAGCAGCCTCAGGCACGCTGAAGCTTTCTTT. Translation: CASSLRHAEAFF. The full variable domain, in which reference TRBV7-9 and TRBJ1-1 provide the parts outside the CDR3, is DTGVSQNPRHKITKRGQNVTFRCDPISEHNRLYWYRQTLGQGPEFLTYFQNEAQLEKSRLLSDRFSAERPKGSFSTLEIQRTEQGDSAMYLCASSLRHAEAFFGQGTRLTVV.